These T cell receptor beta chains were read from a single sample in a study of shared clonotypes between healthy human individuals. Produced via immunoSEQ multiplex PCR; TCRdb's table is partial and in-frame only. This sample yields more than 400,000 clones, of which almost 97% are seen a single time; 0.06% belongs to the top ten. Sequencing input: naive CD4+ T cells sorted from blood. These receptors came from a woman aged 25-40 years in good health. Each CDR3 is given with its conserved first and last residue. D genes are given only for firm matches. Not every row has a clone size; where given, it reads once, few, many or a size class.

-	TRBV5-1	TRBJ1-1	-	TGCGCCAGCAGCTTGGGAGAGGTGGCGGGGAGTAAAGCTTTCTTT	CASSLGEVAGSKAFF
-	TRBV19	TRBJ2-7	TRBD2	TGTGCCAGTAGTTTAGTCGCGCGGGAGTACGAGCAGTACTTC	CASSLVAREYEQYF
-	TRBV18	TRBJ1-5	TRBD1	TGTGCCAGCTCACCACCCGGGACAGGGGGCTATAGCAATCAGCCCCAGCATTTT	CASSPPGTGGYSNQPQHF
-	TRBV2	TRBJ1-1	-	TGTGCCAGCAGTAGAGAGGGGAACACTGAAGCTTTCTTT	CASSREGNTEAFF
-	TRBV4-2	TRBJ2-2	-	TGTGCCAGCAGCCCCTGGGACGTCTACACCGGGGAGCTGTTTTTT	CASSPWDVYTGELFF
-	TRBV7-2	TRBJ2-1	TRBD2	TGTGCCAGCAGCCCCAGACTAGCGGGCTCCTACAATGAGCAGTTCTTC	CASSPRLAGSYNEQFF
-	TRBV6-1	TRBJ2-7	TRBD2	TGTGCCAGCAATGGGGGACTAGCAGCTTACGAGCAGTACTTC	CASNGGLAAYEQYF
-	TRBV5-4	TRBJ2-3	TRBD2	TGTGCCAGCAGCCGGGGGCCTAGCGGGAGTGATACAGATACGCAGTATTTT	CASSRGPSGSDTDTQYF
-	TRBV19	TRBJ2-1	-	TGTGCCAGTAGTAGGGTAGAAACGACGGATGAGCAGTTCTTC	CASSRVETTDEQFF
-	TRBV7-9	TRBJ2-1	-	TGTGCCAGCAGCTTATTACTCTCGCGGGATTCAAGGAGGGACAATGAGCAGTTCTTC	CASSLLLSRDSRRDNEQFF
-	TRBV9	TRBJ2-3	-	TGTGCCAGCAACGGGGGAAGGTCAGATACGCAGTATTTT	CASNGGRSDTQYF
-	TRBV9	TRBJ2-2	-	TGTGCCAGCAGCGTGTGGATTCCGGGGGAAACCGGGGAGCTGTTTTTT	CASSVWIPGETGELFF
-	TRBV6-5	TRBJ2-7	-	TGTGCCAGCAGTCAAGGACTTTACGAGCAGTACTTC	CASSQGLYEQYF
-	TRBV7-2	TRBJ2-7	TRBD2	TGTGCCAGCAGCTATAGCGGGGAGAGCTCCTACGAGCAGTACTTC	CASSYSGESSYEQYF
-	TRBV7-6	TRBJ2-1	TRBD2	TGTGCCAGCAGCTTAGTTTCGGTAGCGGGAAACCCCTACAATGAGCAGTTCTTC	CASSLVSVAGNPYNEQFF
-	TRBV28	TRBJ2-6	-	TGTGCCAGCAGTTTATCTATCTTCTCTGGGGCCAACGTCCTGACTTTC	CASSLSIFSGANVLTF
once	TRBV5-1	TRBJ2-5	-	TGCGCCAGCAGCTTGGGGGACCGACAGCAAGAGACCCAGTACTTC	CASSLGDRQQETQYF
-	TRBV6-5	TRBJ1-1	TRBD1	TGTGCCAGCAGCGGGGACAGGGGGAACACTGAAGCTTTCTTT	CASSGDRGNTEAFF
-	TRBV5-4	TRBJ1-2	-	TGTGCCAGCAGCTTGGCGGGGGTCTATGGCTACACCTTC	CASSLAGVYGYTF
-	TRBV29-1	TRBJ2-5	-	TGCAGCGCGAGGGCAGCCAGGGAGGAGACCCAGTACTTC	CSARAAREETQYF
-	TRBV2	TRBJ2-7	-	TGTGCCAGCAGTGAAGGTAGCGGCCTTTCCGAGCAGTACTTC	CASSEGSGLSEQYF
-	TRBV6-1	TRBJ2-7	TRBD2	TGTGCCAGCGTATGGCGGGAGGGCTGGGGGTACGAGCAGTACTTC	CASVWREGWGYEQYF
-	TRBV13	TRBJ2-2	-	TGTGCCAGCAGCCGAGTTCTGATAGACCGAGGGACCGGGGAGCTGTTTTTT	CASSRVLIDRGTGELFF
-	TRBV7-9	TRBJ2-7	-	TGTGCCAGCAGCTCACTGGGGGACCGCTCCACCTACGAGCAGTACTTC	CASSSLGDRSTYEQYF
-	TRBV6-6	TRBJ1-2	-	TGTGCCAGCAGTGGTAAGACAGGCCGCTATGGCTACACCTTC	CASSGKTGRYGYTF
few	TRBV7-9	TRBJ1-4	-	TGTGCCAGCAGCTTAGTGTTGGGGGAAAAACTGTTTTTT	CASSLVLGEKLFF
-	TRBV6-1	TRBJ2-5	-	TGTGCCAGCAGTGAAAGGACCGGGGAGACCCAGTACTTC	CASSERTGETQYF
-	TRBV18	TRBJ2-4	TRBD2	TGTGCCAGCTCACCACGGCGGGAGGGCCGAGCCAAAAACATTCAGTACTTC	CASSPRREGRAKNIQYF
-	TRBV5-1	TRBJ2-1	-	TGCGCCAGCAGCTTCGGGACACAAGACAATGAGCAGTTCTTC	CASSFGTQDNEQFF
-	TRBV5-4	TRBJ2-7	TRBD2	TGTGCCAGCAGCCCACCGACTAGCGGGAGTTACGAGCAGTACTTC	CASSPPTSGSYEQYF
-	TRBV27	TRBJ2-7	TRBD1	TGTGCCAGCAGTTTTTTAGGGCAGGGGGCTTGGGAGCAGTACTTC	CASSFLGQGAWEQYF
-	TRBV19	TRBJ2-1	TRBD2	TGTGCCAGTAGTAGTCTAGCGGGAGGGCCAAGTGAGCAGTTCTTC	CASSSLAGGPSEQFF
-	TRBV19	TRBJ1-1	-	TGTGCCAGTAGTTCCAACGCGGGAGGGGACACTGAAGCTTTCTTT	CASSSNAGGDTEAFF
once	TRBV27	TRBJ2-1	-	TGTGCCAGCAGTTCGACGGGAGTCTACAATGAGCAGTTCTTC	CASSSTGVYNEQFF
-	TRBV6-1	TRBJ2-3	TRBD1	TGTGCCAGCAGTGGGGAGCGGGGACAGGGGGTCGCAGATACGCAGTATTTT	CASSGERGQGVADTQYF
-	TRBV19	TRBJ1-5	-	TGTGCCAGTTCTACTCCCCGACAGACTAACAATCAGCCCCAGCATTTT	CASSTPRQTNNQPQHF
-	TRBV12-1	TRBJ2-7	-	TGTGCCAGCAGCTGGGGACTAGCGGCCCTCGGGAACGAGCAGTACTTC	CASSWGLAALGNEQYF
-	TRBV19	TRBJ1-2	-	TGTGCCAGTAGTATGGCAGGGGATTTCTATGGCTACACCTTC	CASSMAGDFYGYTF